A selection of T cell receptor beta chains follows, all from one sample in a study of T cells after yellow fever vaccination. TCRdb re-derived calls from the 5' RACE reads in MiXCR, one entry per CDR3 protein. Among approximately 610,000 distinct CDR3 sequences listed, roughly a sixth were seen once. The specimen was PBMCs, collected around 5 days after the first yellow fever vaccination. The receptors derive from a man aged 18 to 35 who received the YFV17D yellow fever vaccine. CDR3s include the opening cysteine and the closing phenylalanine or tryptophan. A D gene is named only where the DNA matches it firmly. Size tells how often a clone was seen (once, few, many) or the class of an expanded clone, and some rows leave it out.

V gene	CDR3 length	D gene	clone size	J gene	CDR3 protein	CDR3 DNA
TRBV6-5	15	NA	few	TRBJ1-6	CASSYGGSYNSPLHF	TGTGCCAGCAGTTACGGGGGCTCCTATAATTCACCCCTCCACTTT
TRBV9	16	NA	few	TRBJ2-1	CASTDSGGASYNEQFF	TGTGCCAGCACTGACTCAGGTGGGGCCTCCTACAATGAGCAGTTCTTC
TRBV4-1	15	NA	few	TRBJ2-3	CASSQDLEGADTQYF	TGCGCCAGCAGCCAAGATTTAGAGGGAGCAGATACGCAGTATTTT
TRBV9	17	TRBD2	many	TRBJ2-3	CASSVGLASGGTDTQYF	TGTGCCAGCAGCGTAGGTCTAGCTAGCGGGGGCACAGATACGCAGTATTTT
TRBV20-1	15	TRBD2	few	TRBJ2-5	CSARGTGLAPPPQYF	TGCAGTGCTAGGGGTACGGGACTAGCACCTCCTCCCCAGTACTTC
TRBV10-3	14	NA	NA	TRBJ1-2	CAISGAASNYGYTF	TGTGCCATCAGTGGGGCGGCTAGTAACTATGGCTACACCTTC
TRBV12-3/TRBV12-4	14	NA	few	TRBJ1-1	CASSLRAGTTEAFF	TGTGCCAGCAGTTTAAGAGCCGGGACCACTGAAGCTTTCTTT
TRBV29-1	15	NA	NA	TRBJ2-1	CSVVSSYRENDEQFF	TGCAGCGTTGTTTCCAGTTACAGGGAAAACGATGAGCAGTTCTTC
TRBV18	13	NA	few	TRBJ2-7	CASSPPGGHEQYF	TGTGCCAGCTCACCACCGGGGGGCCACGAGCAGTACTTC
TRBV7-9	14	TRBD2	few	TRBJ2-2	CASLSSGVTGELFF	TGTGCCAGCCTTTCTAGCGGGGTCACCGGGGAGCTGTTTTTT
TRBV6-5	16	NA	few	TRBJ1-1	CASSYSSGVRFTEAFF	TGTGCCAGCAGTTACTCGAGCGGGGTCCGCTTCACTGAAGCTTTCTTT
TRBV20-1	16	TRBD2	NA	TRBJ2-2	CSASDSGVANTGELFF	TGCAGTGCTAGTGATAGCGGGGTCGCGAACACCGGGGAGCTGTTTTTT
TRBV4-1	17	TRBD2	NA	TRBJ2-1	CASSQDMSGGRHNEQFF	TGCGCCAGCAGCCAAGATATGAGCGGGGGGCGCCACAATGAGCAGTTCTTC
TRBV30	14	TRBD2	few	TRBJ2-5	CAWTSGGPGETQYF	TGTGCCTGGACTAGCGGGGGGCCTGGGGAGACCCAGTACTTC
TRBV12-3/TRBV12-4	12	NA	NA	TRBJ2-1	CASSTGSVEQFF	TGTGCCAGCAGCACAGGGAGTGTTGAGCAGTTCTTC
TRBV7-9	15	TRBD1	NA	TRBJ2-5	CASSPTGGERETQYF	TGTGCCAGCAGCCCGACAGGGGGCGAACGGGAGACCCAGTACTTC
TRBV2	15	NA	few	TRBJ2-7	CASSQGRGSSYEQYF	TGTGCCAGCTCCCAAGGCCGGGGTTCGTCCTACGAGCAGTACTTC
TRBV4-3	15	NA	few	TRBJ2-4	CASSQERGAKNIQYF	TGCGCCAGCAGCCAAGAAAGAGGCGCCAAAAACATTCAGTACTTC
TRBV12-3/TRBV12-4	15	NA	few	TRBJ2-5	CASSSQKGPGETQYF	TGTGCCAGCAGTTCTCAGAAGGGGCCTGGAGAGACCCAGTACTTC
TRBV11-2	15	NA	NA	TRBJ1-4	CASSQSAGSNEKLFF	TGTGCCAGCAGCCAGTCGGCCGGGAGTAATGAAAAACTGTTTTTT
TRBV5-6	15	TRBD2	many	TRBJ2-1	CASSGGTSAYNEQFF	TGTGCCAGCAGCGGCGGGACTAGCGCCTACAATGAGCAGTTCTTC
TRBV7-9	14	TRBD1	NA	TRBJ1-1	CASSSQTGDTEAFF	TGTGCCAGCAGCTCACAGACAGGGGACACTGAAGCTTTCTTT
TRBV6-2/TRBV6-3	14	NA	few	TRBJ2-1	CASTLDSLYNEQFF	TGTGCCAGCACCCTTGACAGCCTATACAATGAGCAGTTCTTC
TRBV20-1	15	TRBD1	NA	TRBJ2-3	CSAFTGGRGTDTQYF	TGCAGTGCATTCACAGGGGGCCGGGGCACAGATACGCAGTATTTT
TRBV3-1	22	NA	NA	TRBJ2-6	CASSDSTRSDRTVGSGANVLTF	TGTGCCAGCAGCGACTCGACCAGGAGCGACAGGACCGTAGGCTCTGGGGCCAACGTCCTGACTTTC
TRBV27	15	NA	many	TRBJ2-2	CASSLSGRNTGELFF	TGTGCCAGCAGTTTATCGGGACGGAACACCGGGGAGCTGTTTTTT
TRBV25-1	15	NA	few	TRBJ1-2	CASSEPWAGKVGYTF	TGTGCCAGCAGTGAACCCTGGGCAGGGAAGGTTGGCTACACCTTC
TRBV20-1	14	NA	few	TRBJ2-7	CSASRTLSSYEQYF	TGCAGTGCTAGCCGCACACTGAGCTCCTACGAGCAGTACTTC
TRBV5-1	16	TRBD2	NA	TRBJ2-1	CASSLWGTSGYNEQFF	TGCGCCAGCAGCTTGTGGGGGACTAGCGGCTACAATGAGCAGTTCTTC
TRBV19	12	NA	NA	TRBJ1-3	CASISSGNTIYF	TGTGCCAGTATTTCTTCTGGAAACACCATATATTTT
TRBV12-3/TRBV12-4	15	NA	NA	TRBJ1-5	CASSLKGYRNQPQHF	TGTGCCAGCAGTTTAAAGGGCTACCGCAATCAGCCCCAGCATTTT
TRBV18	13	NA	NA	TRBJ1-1	CASSRSENTEAFF	TGTGCCAGCTCGAGGTCGGAGAACACTGAAGCTTTCTTT
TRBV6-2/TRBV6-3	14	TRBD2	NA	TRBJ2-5	CASSVGGTGETQYF	TGTGCCAGCAGTGTGGGGGGGACGGGGGAGACCCAGTACTTC
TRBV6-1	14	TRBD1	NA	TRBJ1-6	CASSPRDRVSPLHF	TGTGCCAGCAGTCCCCGGGACAGGGTTTCACCCCTCCACTTT
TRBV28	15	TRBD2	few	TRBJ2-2	CASSPAGENTGELFF	TGTGCCAGCAGTCCAGCGGGAGAAAACACCGGGGAGCTGTTTTTT